These T cell receptor beta chains were read from a single sample in a study of T cells after posttransplantation cyclophosphamide. Sequencing was performed with immunoSEQ multiplex PCR; in TCRdb, only in-frame clones are kept and a portion is missing. The repertoire shows roughly 49,000 clones, none seen only once; the top ten take about 2.2%. Input material: PBMCs. These receptor sequences come from a man aged 35 to 55 in good health, CMV-negative, and a related stem cell transplant donor. Each CDR3 is given with its conserved first and last residue. The D gene is left open where the match is weak. Clone size is not always given. Where it is, it says once, few, many or a class for expanded clones.

D gene,V gene,CDR3 length,clone size,J gene,CDR3 protein,CDR3 DNA
TRBD2,TRBV28,17,many,TRBJ2-1,CASSTRGASGSLNEQFF,TGTGCCAGCAGTACACGTGGGGCTAGCGGGAGTTTGAATGAGCAGTTCTTC
TRBD1,TRBV4-2,15,many,TRBJ1-1,CASSQDRQGATEAFF,TGTGCCAGCAGCCAAGATCGGCAGGGGGCCACTGAAGCTTTCTTT
.,TRBV6-5,13,many,TRBJ2-7,CASSSLLTYEQYF,TGTGCCAGCAGTTCGCTACTTACCTACGAGCAGTACTTC
.,TRBV4-2,16,few,TRBJ1-6,CASSQDPGLGNSPLHF,TGTGCCAGCAGCCAAGACCCCGGACTTGGGAATTCACCCCTCCACTTT
TRBD2,TRBV5-1,12,many,TRBJ2-1,CASVSGGNEQFF,TGCGCCAGCGTATCGGGGGGCAATGAGCAGTTCTTC
.,TRBV18,14,many,TRBJ1-1,CASSPPSGFAEAFF,TGTGCCAGCTCACCACCGAGCGGATTCGCTGAAGCTTTCTTT
.,TRBV14,18,many,TRBJ1-1,CASSQEKSYATGNTEAFF,TGTGCCAGCAGCCAAGAAAAATCGTATGCCACAGGGAACACTGAAGCTTTCTTT
TRBD1,TRBV10-1,13,many,TRBJ2-7,CASSTNRGYEQYF,TGCGCCAGCAGTACAAACAGGGGTTACGAGCAGTACTTC
TRBD1,TRBV5-1,16,many,TRBJ1-3,CASSIRQGTPGNTIYF,TGCGCCAGCAGCATCCGACAGGGAACCCCTGGAAACACCATATATTTT
TRBD1,TRBV27,14,.,TRBJ2-5,CASSPGQAGETQYF,TGTGCCAGCAGTCCGGGACAGGCAGGGGAGACCCAGTACTTC
TRBD1,TRBV28,16,many,TRBJ2-1,CASSSIDREEDNEQFF,TGTGCCAGCAGTTCAATCGACAGGGAAGAAGACAATGAGCAGTTCTTC
TRBD2,TRBV6-1,13,.,TRBJ2-7,CASSRLAGYEQYF,TGTGCCAGCAGTCGACTAGCGGGCTACGAGCAGTACTTC
.,TRBV30,13,many,TRBJ2-7,CAWSPGSQRGQYF,TGTGCCTGGAGTCCCGGGTCCCAGAGAGGGCAGTACTTC
TRBD2,TRBV28,15,many,TRBJ2-7,CASSPGLAGPYEQYF,TGTGCCAGCAGCCCAGGACTAGCGGGGCCCTACGAGCAGTACTTC
TRBD2,TRBV7-9,15,many,TRBJ2-1,CASWYGGRDYNEQFF,TGTGCCAGCTGGTACGGCGGGAGGGACTACAATGAGCAGTTCTTC
.,TRBV11-2,16,many,TRBJ2-1,CASSLDRGGPGNEQFF,TGTGCCAGCAGCTTAGATCGAGGAGGGCCTGGGAATGAGCAGTTCTTC
.,TRBV29-1,14,many,TRBJ2-5,CSVDGLTVQETQYF,TGCAGCGTTGATGGGCTTACAGTCCAAGAGACCCAGTACTTC
TRBD2,TRBV5-1,15,many,TRBJ2-1,CATSLGTSVRNEQFF,TGCGCCACCAGTCTCGGGACTAGCGTTAGGAATGAGCAGTTCTTC
.,TRBV11-2,14,many,TRBJ2-2,CASSLVASTGELFF,TGTGCCAGCAGCTTAGTCGCTAGCACCGGGGAGCTGTTTTTT
TRBD1,TRBV7-2,14,many,TRBJ1-5,CASSLTGAGQPQHF,TGTGCCAGCAGCTTGACAGGGGCGGGTCAGCCCCAGCATTTT
TRBD1,TRBV18,14,many,TRBJ1-2,CASSPDRGVYGYTF,TGTGCCAGCTCACCGGACAGGGGAGTCTATGGCTACACCTTC
TRBD1,TRBV27,15,many,TRBJ2-3,CASSFGQGAGDTQYF,TGTGCCAGCAGTTTCGGACAGGGGGCAGGAGATACGCAGTATTTT
.,TRBV18,14,many,TRBJ2-1,CASSLRGLYNEQFF,TGTGCCAGCTCACTCAGGGGCCTCTACAATGAGCAGTTCTTC
TRBD1,TRBV30,15,many,TRBJ2-7,CALTMDRGLSYEQYF,TGTGCCTTAACCATGGACAGGGGGCTTTCCTACGAGCAGTACTTC
TRBD1,TRBV7-3,15,many,TRBJ2-3,CASSTGQGGADTQYF,TGTGCCAGCAGCACCGGACAGGGGGGTGCAGATACGCAGTATTTT
TRBD2,TRBV28,16,many,TRBJ2-5,CASSFGLAGGGETQYF,TGTGCCAGCAGTTTTGGACTAGCGGGAGGAGGGGAGACCCAGTACTTC
TRBD2,TRBV6-1,15,.,TRBJ2-1,CASSDRTSGSNEQFF,TGTGCCAGCAGTGACCGGACTAGCGGGAGCAATGAGCAGTTCTTC
.,TRBV7-9,14,many,TRBJ1-4,CASSFQALNEKLFF,TGTGCCAGCAGCTTCCAGGCCCTCAATGAAAAACTGTTTTTT
.,TRBV6-1,13,many,TRBJ2-7,CASSDERTYEQYF,TGTGCCAGCAGTGATGAGAGGACCTACGAGCAGTACTTC
.,TRBV21-1,16,many,TRBJ2-2,CASLGGGYAGTGELFF,TGTGCCAGCCTAGGGGGGGGGTATGCGGGCACCGGGGAGCTGTTTTTT
TRBD2,TRBV6-5,15,many,TRBJ2-7,CASSYAGGGSYEQYF,TGTGCCAGCAGTTACGCCGGGGGGGGATCCTACGAGCAGTACTTC
TRBD1,TRBV7-8,20,many,TRBJ1-1,CASSSIFPGQGAQRGTEAFF,TGTGCCAGCAGCTCCATATTCCCCGGGCAGGGGGCGCAACGTGGCACTGAAGCTTTCTTT
TRBD2,TRBV13,13,many,TRBJ2-3,CASCGLAGDTQYF,TGTGCCAGCTGCGGACTAGCGGGAGACACGCAGTATTTT
.,TRBV7-9,15,many,TRBJ2-7,CASSAGTRVGYEQYF,TGTGCCAGCAGCGCAGGAACCAGGGTTGGGTACGAGCAGTACTTC
.,TRBV28,11,many,TRBJ2-7,CASSPGLGEYF,TGTGCCAGCAGCCCGGGTCTCGGGGAGTACTTC
TRBD1,TRBV29-1,12,many,TRBJ2-5,CSVPQGGETQYF,TGCAGCGTCCCACAGGGGGGAGAGACCCAGTACTTC
.,TRBV6-5,13,few,TRBJ2-7,CASSYSKAGEQYF,TGTGCCAGCAGTTACTCGAAAGCAGGCGAGCAGTACTTC
.,TRBV9,14,many,TRBJ2-2,CASSATPGTGELFF,TGTGCCAGCAGCGCCACCCCGGGAACCGGGGAGCTGTTTTTT
TRBD2,TRBV5-4,17,many,TRBJ2-3,CASSTGTSGPLGDTQYF,TGTGCCAGCAGCACCGGGACTAGCGGGCCCCTGGGAGATACGCAGTATTTT
.,TRBV7-9,13,many,TRBJ2-3,CASSLLSGDTQYF,TGTGCCAGCAGCTTATTGAGCGGAGATACGCAGTATTTT